This T cell receptor (beta chain) was documented in a study of identical twins. Findings and limits, study-wide: Cross-sectional statistics, not tracking of the same donors, supported the conclusions. Out-of-frame beta sequences exhibited a weaker degree of excess twin sharing. Within cord blood, abundant beta clonotypes carried fewer insertions, but memory repertoires showed no such trend.

It was template switching that added a universal primer site, and there were unique molecular identifiers on the cDNA. MiXCR was run by TCRdb on the 5' RACE reads, yielding one entry per CDR3 protein. This table holds nearly 650,000 distinct CDR3 sequences, 7.1% found once. Trimming pared 5 bases from V and 7 bases from J, leaving 15 bases between. Germline CDR1 MNHEY, CDR2 SMNVEV (reference sequence). The CDR3 totals 14 residues. This clonotype was detected ten times or more. Its target is not known. These data were also reused for a study on yellow fever vaccine responses in identical twins.

The TCR sequence derives from a woman aged 18-29 years in good health. Specimen: PBMCs. This chain uses TRBV27 with TRBJ2-1; D gene unclear. The CDR3 here is CASSPTNHQNEQFF. The CDR3 DNA reads TGTGCCAGCAGTCCTACAAATCACCAAAATGAGCAGTTCTTC.